The next 28 T cell receptor beta chains were all read from a single sample in a study of shared T cell receptors in the human thymus. Only in-frame clones appear in the TCRdb table, and some are missing; sequencing was by immunoSEQ multiplex PCR. The sample gives about 660,000 clones, over 75% of which show up once; approximately 0.01% is in the top ten. These data were also reused for a study on human thymus T cells.

Sample: thymocytes. Receptor source: a boy younger than two with a congenital heart defect.

The chain has TRBV30 and TRBJ2-6; 12 nucleotides align to TRBD1. The CDR3 runs 19 residues. Germline trimming cut 3 bases from V and 2 bases from J; bases unmatched to any gene: 11. The germline V gene has CDR1 GTSNPN and CDR2 SVGIG (reference sequence). In nucleotides, the CDR3 is TGTGCCTGGAGGACCCGGGGACAGGGGGCGATAACTGGGGCCAACGTCCTGACTTTC. It is translated as CAWRTRGQGAITGANVLTF. The complete variable domain, with remaining parts taken from reference TRBV30 and TRBJ2-6, reads SQTIHQWPATLVQPVGSPLSLECTVEGTSNPNLYWYRQAAGRGLQLLFYSVGIGQISSEVPQNLSASRPQDRQFILSSKKLLLSDSGFYLCAWRTRGQGAITGANVLTFGAGSRLTVL.

The count of this clone is one. In DNA, the CDR3 is TGCGCCAGCAGCCGCGGACTAGCGGGAGGACCCCAAGAGACCCAGTACTTC. Its protein product is CASSRGLAGGPQETQYF. The chain is built from TRBV4-1 and TRBJ2-5, with 14 nucleotides matching TRBD2. CDR1 is MGHRA, CDR2 YSYEKL, per germline. J was trimmed by 1 base and V by 4 bases; bases with no gene match: 5. This CDR3 comprises 17 residues.

The chain recombines TRBV30 with TRBJ2-7; TRBD2 might be the D (6 bases). This CDR3 has 12 residues. Trimming shortened V by 3 bases and J by 7 bases, and 13 bases separated the two germline ends. The V gene's germline CDR1 is GTSNPN and CDR2 SVGIG (reference sequence). This CDR3 reads CAWSLIGREQYF. The CDR3 region has the DNA TGTGCCTGGAGCCTCATTGGGAGGGAGCAGTACTTC. Complete variable domain (other parts from reference TRBV30 and TRBJ2-7): SQTIHQWPATLVQPVGSPLSLECTVEGTSNPNLYWYRQAAGRGLQLLFYSVGIGQISSEVPQNLSASRPQDRQFILSSKKLLLSDSGFYLCAWSLIGREQYFGPGTRLTVT.

The chain combines TRBV21-1 with TRBJ2-1; no DNA check was done on the table's D call, TRBD2. TRBV21-1 is noted as a pseudogene. This CDR3 region has 17 residues. The CDR3 sequence is CASSKGLRLAEYNEQFF. As DNA, the CDR3 is TGTGCCAGCAGCAAAGGTTTGCGGCTAGCGGAATACAATGAGCAGTTCTTC.

The rearrangement joins TRBV28 to TRBJ2-2; the D gene is possibly TRBD2 (6 bases). The CDR3 sequence is 17 residues long. Germline V gene lookup returns CDR1 MDHEN and CDR2 SYDVKM. Trimming stripped 7 bases from V and 3 bases from J, with 21 bases between. The DNA of the CDR3 is TGTGCCAGCACCCAGGGAGGAACCGGGTCACACACCGGGGAGCTGTTTTTT. Amino acids: CASTQGGTGSHTGELFF.

This clone has only one observation. This chain connects TRBV7-9 to TRBJ2-7; TRBD2 might be the D (7 bases). Trimming shortened V by 4 bases and J by 7 bases, and 17 bases separated the two germline ends. The germline V gene has CDR1 SEHNR and CDR2 FQNEAQ (reference sequence). This CDR3 contains 14 residues. CDR3 in DNA: TGTGCCAGCAGCTGGGACTTGGGAGGGGGGGAGCAGTACTTC. Protein product: CASSWDLGGGEQYF.

The chain employs TRBV6-1 and TRBJ1-1; 9 bases match TRBD1. Per germline, CDR1 MNHNS and CDR2 SASEGT. CDR3 length: 15 residues. With V trimmed by 3 bases and J by 8 bases, 10 bases remained unmatched. The CDR3 loop is CASSEENTTGGEAFF. As DNA, the CDR3 is TGTGCCAGCAGTGAGGAGAACACGACAGGGGGGGAAGCTTTCTTT.

The CDR3 region has the DNA TGTGCCAGCAGTGTAGCGGGAGGGACCCCCTACAATGAGCAGTTCTTC. Amino acid sequence: CASSVAGGTPYNEQFF. V gene TRBV7-8 combines with J gene TRBJ2-1; 11 bases are a match to TRBD2. J gave up 2 bases and V 6 bases, and 6 bases lay outside the gene matches. Germline assignment: CDR1 SGHVS and CDR2 FQNEAQ. CDR3 length equals 16 residues.

The genes are TRBV7-9 and TRBJ2-6; D is unclear. CDR1 is SEHNR and CDR2 is FQNEAQ in the germline V gene (reference sequence). V gave up 2 bases and J gave up 0 bases, with 5 bases separating them. CDR3 length equals 15 residues. DNA of the CDR3: TGTGCCAGCAGCTTATCATTCTCTGGGGCCAACGTCCTGACTTTC. It is translated as CASSLSFSGANVLTF.

The chain is built from TRBV29-1 and TRBJ2-1, with 10 bases lining up with TRBD2. The V segment lost 6 bases and the J segment 5 bases; nucleotides outside the gene matches: 10. CDR3 length: 15 residues. The germline V gene has CDR1 SQVTM and CDR2 ANQGSEA. CDR3 in DNA: TGCAGCGTCCCCTCCCTCGGGACTAGCGACAATGAGCAGTTCTTC. Translated: CSVPSLGTSDNEQFF.

This chain links TRBV14 with TRBJ2-7; 9 bases are shared with TRBD1. Unmatched junction bases numbered 5, after V lost 0 bases and J lost 5 bases. Germline V gene lookup returns CDR1 SGHDN and CDR2 FVKESK. There are 15 residues in the CDR3. The CDR3 DNA reads as TGTGCCAGCAGCCAAGAGGGACAGGGAGAGAACGAGCAGTACTTC. Translated, it gives CASSQEGQGENEQYF.

This clone came up a few times. V gene TRBV19 combines with J gene TRBJ1-2; D not certain. V lost 6 bases to trimming and J lost 6 bases, with 11 bases between them. The CDR3 loop spans 12 amino acids. CDR1 and CDR2 (germline): LNHDA, SQIVND (reference sequence). The CDR3 spells CASSGLLDGYTF. The CDR3, as DNA: TGTGCCAGTAGCGGGCTACTAGATGGCTACACCTTC.

The chain links TRBV27 to TRBJ2-7; 9 bases line up with TRBD2. CDR3 length: 15 amino acids. CDR1 and CDR2 (germline): MNHEY, SMNVEV (reference sequence). The junction had 8 bases not matched to a gene; V was cut back by 3 bases and J by 5 bases. The CDR3: CASSFGSGSGNEQYF. CDR3 sequence (DNA): TGTGCCAGCAGTTTTGGTAGCGGGAGTGGCAACGAGCAGTACTTC.

The V call is TRBV4-3, the J call TRBJ2-1; D gene ambiguous. This CDR3 contains 14 residues. Germline values: CDR1 LGHNA, CDR2 YSLEER. V gave up 0 bases and J gave up 7 bases, with 10 bases separating them. CDR3 protein: CASSQEEARNEQFF. For the CDR3, the DNA is TGCGCCAGCAGCCAAGAAGAGGCGAGGAATGAGCAGTTCTTC.

This clone was observed once. V usage is TRBV6-5 and J usage is TRBJ2-7; D may be TRBD1 (5 bases). CDR3 length: 14 amino acids. Germline V lookup: CDR1 MNHEY, CDR2 SVGAGI. V was pared by 4 bases and J by 4 bases, with 14 bases between. DNA for the CDR3: TGTGCCAGCAGTTCCTGGCAGGGTTATTACGAGCAGTACTTC. Residues: CASSSWQGYYEQYF.

The chain combines TRBV15 with TRBJ2-3; 8 positions agree with TRBD2. CDR1 is LNHNV and CDR2 is YYDKDF in the germline V gene (reference sequence). With 1 base clipped from V and 1 base from J, the junction kept 4 bases outside the gene matches. The CDR3 runs 16 residues. CDR3 nucleotides: TGTGCCACCAGCAGAGTTACGGGGGGGCGCACAGATACGCAGTATTTT. Translation: CATSRVTGGRTDTQYF.

This clone was seen only a few times. The gene calls are TRBV19 and TRBJ1-5; 9 bases are shared with TRBD1. Per the germline V gene, CDR1 is LNHDA and CDR2 is SQIVND (reference sequence). CDR3 length: 16 residues. V dropped 1 base and J dropped 0; count of bases not matched to a gene: 1. The DNA for the CDR3 is TGTGCCAGTAGTATAGGGACAGGGGATAGCAATCAGCCCCAGCATTTT. This translates into CASSIGTGDSNQPQHF.

The chain couples TRBV7-2 to TRBJ1-2; 9 nucleotides agree with TRBD1. V dropped 1 base and J dropped 4; count of bases not matched to a gene: 13. The CDR3 is 18 residues long. Germline CDR1 and CDR2: SGHTA and FQGNSA. This chain's CDR3 is CASSLGGTGYDRSYGYTF. CDR3 bases: TGTGCCAGCAGCTTAGGAGGGACAGGGTATGATCGCTCCTATGGCTACACCTTC.

The CDR3 sequence is CASSLVKAGGPYEQYF. The CDR3, as DNA: TGTGCCAGCAGCTTAGTTAAAGCGGGAGGGCCCTACGAGCAGTACTTC. This sequence joins TRBV11-2 and TRBJ2-7; 10 bases are shared with TRBD2. V was pared by 1 base and J by 2 bases, with 5 bases of the junction left unmatched. CDR3 length: 16 amino acids. The germline gives CDR1 SGHAT, CDR2 FQNNGV.

CDR3 loop: CASSGRDCYEQYF. The CDR3 coding sequence is TGTGCCAGCAGCGGACGGGACTGCTACGAGCAGTACTTC. The genes are TRBV6-5 and TRBJ2-7; the D gene is possibly TRBD2 (6 bases). V was cut by 6 bases and J by 3 bases, with 12 bases left in between. This CDR3 region has 13 residues. The germline V gene has CDR1 MNHEY and CDR2 SVGAGI.

This chain uses TRBV21-1 with TRBJ2-7; the table's D call, TRBD2, has no DNA check behind it. TRBV21-1 is a pseudogene locus. CDR3 size: 15 residues. The CDR3 sequence: CASSKGLAGKYEQYF. In nucleotides, the CDR3 is TGTGCCAGCAGCAAAGGGCTAGCGGGTAAGTACGAGCAGTACTTC.

The chain has TRBV4-3 and TRBJ2-1; 10 bases map to TRBD2. The CDR3 loop spans 19 amino acids. Germline V CDR1 and CDR2: LGHNA, YSLEER. The V gene end was trimmed by 0 bases and the J gene end by 0 bases; junction bases not matched to a gene: 8. The CDR3 protein is CASSQDLKLAGSSYNEQFF. The CDR3 DNA reads as TGCGCCAGCAGCCAAGATTTGAAACTAGCGGGGAGCTCCTACAATGAGCAGTTCTTC.

The chain carries TRBV23-1 and TRBJ2-1, with a tentative D call TRBD1 (6 bases). TRBV23-1 is placed among ORFs of uncertain function. This CDR3 spans 15 amino acids. V was trimmed by 3 bases and J by 6 bases, leaving 15 bases between them. DNA for the CDR3: TGCGCCAGCAGTCAGCACAGGGTTAAGGGCAATGAGCAGTTCTTC. Translation gives CASSQHRVKGNEQFF.

This clone appeared once. V is TRBV5-8 and J is TRBJ2-1; D possibly corresponds to TRBD1 (5 bases). The germline CDR1 and CDR2 sequences are SGHTS and YDEGEE. This CDR3 has 15 residues. Trimming took 0 bases from V and 5 from J, leaving 12 bases between them. DNA of the CDR3: TGTGCCAGCAGCTTGGTCAGGGATAAAAACAATGAGCAGTTCTTC. As protein: CASSLVRDKNNEQFF.

This clone was counted once. The CDR3, as DNA: TGTGCCAGCAGCTCGACCCGGGGACAGTTTTACGAGCAGTACTTC. Encoded protein: CASSSTRGQFYEQYF. This chain connects TRBV7-8 to TRBJ2-7, with TRBD1 identical over 7 bases. V trimming: 4 bases; J trimming: 4 bases; junction bases outside the gene matches: 10. This CDR3 has 15 residues. From germline, CDR1 is SGHVS and CDR2 FQNEAQ.

This CDR3 reads CASSDTGQGAHNEQFF. The CDR3 bases are TGTGCCAGCAGTGACACTGGACAGGGGGCGCACAATGAGCAGTTCTTC. The chain has TRBV9 and TRBJ2-1; 11 bases are shared with TRBD1. This CDR3 region has 16 residues. Looked up from germline, CDR1 is SGDLS and CDR2 is YYNGEE. Trimming at V came to 5 bases and at J to 5 bases, leaving 9 bases not matched to a gene. Supplemented by reference TRBV9 and TRBJ2-1, the full variable domain reads DSGVTQTPKHLITATGQRVTLRCSPRSGDLSVYWYQQSLDQGLQFLIQYYNGEERAKGNILERFSAQQFPDLHSELNLSSLELGDSALYFCASSDTGQGAHNEQFFGPGTRLTVL.

The V and J genes are TRBV4-1 and TRBJ2-7, with D uncertain. V lost 5 bases, J lost 0 bases, and 14 bases lay in between. Looked up from germline, CDR1 is MGHRA and CDR2 is YSYEKL. This CDR3 is built from 15 residues. The CDR3: CASSSPETSSYEQYF. CDR3 bases: TGCGCCAGCAGCTCTCCAGAGACAAGCTCCTACGAGCAGTACTTC.

On this clone itself: The junction departs from germline at one end; a sequencing error may be responsible. This chain joins TRBV20-1 and TRBJ2-5; the match to TRBD2 covers 8 bases. The CDR3 consists of 11 residues. From germline, CDR1 is DFQATT and CDR2 SNEGSKA (reference sequence). CDR3 sequence: CSARSILAGHF. CDR3 DNA sequence: TGCAGTGCTAGGAGCATCTTAGCGGGGCACTTC.